This T cell receptor (beta chain) was captured by sequencing in a study of cytomegalovirus exposure and HLA in healthy donors. The germline V gene encodes CDR1 LGHNA and CDR2 YSLEER. The length of the CDR3 is 17 residues. V shed 6 bases and J shed 6 bases, with 26 bases lying between them. Study findings and constraints: In a later analysis, TCR beta V- and J-gene trimming showed a link to a missense DCLRE1C variant. 87-base-pair reads could not separate some V segments, including TRBV6-2 and TRBV6-3.

As concerns this clone: The antigen remains unidentified.

The PCR ran on 60 Vbeta and 13 Jbeta primers. Assay used: immunoSEQ multiplex PCR; TCRdb lists only in-frame clones, some missing. The sample contains around 150,000 clones, roughly 78% of which appear only once. The rearrangement uses TRBV4-3 and TRBJ1-2, with unresolved D. The sequence derives from a man aged 35 to 55 in good health and CMV-seronegative. The specimen sequenced was PBMCs. DNA for the CDR3: TGCGCCAGCAGACCCAAGATAGCACTCACTTCTTTCCATGGCTACACCTTC. It encodes CASRPKIALTSFHGYTF.